Below, one T cell receptor (beta chain) is given with its context. This entry belongs to a study of blood T cell repertoires in COVID-19. At the level of the study: T cells, B-cell-depleted T cells, or PBMCs provided the cDNA or gDNA that served as material.

In the authors' workflow: Quantification of nucleated cells was approximated via reference gene primer amplification. Produced via immunoSEQ multiplex PCR; TCRdb's table is partial and in-frame only. V, J and clone size are those of that table, while D and trimming were read from the DNA. The top ten clones hold 12% to 15% of a sample with over 60,000 clones, around 76% of them seen once. Trimming stripped 5 bases from V and 4 bases from J, with 23 bases between. The CDR3 consists of 17 residues. Germline-derived CDR1 and CDR2 are SGHTA and FQGNSA. This chain uses TRBV7-2 with TRBJ1-1; a weak D match, TRBD1 (5 bases). The clonotype originates from a woman aged 80 or over with acute or convalescent COVID-19. Specimen: peripheral blood. This CDR3 reads CASSPRGAGTWGTEAFF. The CDR3 DNA follows: TGTGCCAGCAGCCCTCGTGGGGCAGGCACATGGGGCACTGAAGCTTTCTTT.